This T cell receptor (beta chain) derives from a study of blood T cell repertoires in COVID-19. In the study overall: PBMCs, B-cell-depleted T cells, or T cells provided the cDNA or gDNA that made up the material.

This clone was counted a single time. Some clones are missing from TCRdb's copy, which holds only in-frame ones; the method was immunoSEQ multiplex PCR. The sample lists about 330,000 clones, roughly nine tenths occurring once. Germline CDR1 is SGHVS and CDR2 is FNYEAQ. The V end was cut by 0 bases, the J end by 0 bases, with 8 bases between. This CDR3 spans 16 amino acids. Adults between roughly 18 and 100 years of age took part from under 25 US areas. Recovery among Cohort 3 donors was established by two negative PCRs, clearance, or symptom resolution. This receptor was identified in a woman under 40 who had recovered from COVID-19. The sample taken for sequencing was PBMCs or T cells enriched from blood (not recorded which). V gene TRBV7-6 combines with J gene TRBJ2-2, with D unresolved. The CDR3 loop reads CASSLASLANTGELFF. The CDR3 region has the DNA TGTGCCAGCAGCTTAGCGAGTCTCGCGAACACCGGGGAGCTGTTTTTT.